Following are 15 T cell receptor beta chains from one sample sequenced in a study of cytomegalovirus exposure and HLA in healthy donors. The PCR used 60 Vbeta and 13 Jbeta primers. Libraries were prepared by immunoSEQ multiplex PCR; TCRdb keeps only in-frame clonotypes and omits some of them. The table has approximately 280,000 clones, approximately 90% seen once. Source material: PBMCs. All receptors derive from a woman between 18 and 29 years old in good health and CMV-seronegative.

The CDR3, as DNA: TGCGCCAGCAGTGATGGAGCGGGGGGTGCCGCAGATACGCAGTATTTT. The encoded protein is CASSDGAGGAADTQYF. The J gene is TRBJ2-3, the V gene TRBV10-1, with TRBD2 matching over 9 bases. Germline V gene sequence: CDR1 WNHNN, CDR2 SYGVQD (reference sequence). V lost 3 bases, J lost 4 bases, and 8 bases stayed unmatched. The CDR3 contains 16 residues.

The CDR3 DNA reads as TGTGCCAGCCAAGGGGGGGACCTTCCCAATCAGCCCCAGCATTTT. This encodes CASQGGDLPNQPQHF. V and J are TRBV19 and TRBJ1-5, with D perhaps TRBD1 (6 bases). The germline V gene encodes CDR1 LNHDA and CDR2 SQIVND (reference sequence). The CDR3 is 15 residues long. V lost 9 bases and J 3 bases, leaving 18 bases between the germline ends.

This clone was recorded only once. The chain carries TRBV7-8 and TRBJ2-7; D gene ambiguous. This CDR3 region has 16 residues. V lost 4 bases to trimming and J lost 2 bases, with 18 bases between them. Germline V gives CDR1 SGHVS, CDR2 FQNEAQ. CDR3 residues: CASSSLKPEGAYEQYF. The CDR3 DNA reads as TGTGCCAGCAGCTCTTTAAAACCAGAAGGAGCCTACGAGCAGTACTTC. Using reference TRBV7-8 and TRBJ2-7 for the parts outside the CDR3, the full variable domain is GAGVSQSPRYKVAKRGQDVALRCDPISGHVSLFWYQQALGQGPEFLTYFQNEAQLDKSGLPSDRFFAERPEGSVSTLKIQRTQQEDSAVYLCASSSLKPEGAYEQYFGPGTRLTVT.

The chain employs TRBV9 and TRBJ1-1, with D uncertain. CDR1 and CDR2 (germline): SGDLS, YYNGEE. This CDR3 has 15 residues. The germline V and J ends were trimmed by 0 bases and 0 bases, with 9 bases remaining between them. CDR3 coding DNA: TGTGCCAGCAGCGTAGGTCGGGAAATGAACACTGAAGCTTTCTTT. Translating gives CASSVGREMNTEAFF.

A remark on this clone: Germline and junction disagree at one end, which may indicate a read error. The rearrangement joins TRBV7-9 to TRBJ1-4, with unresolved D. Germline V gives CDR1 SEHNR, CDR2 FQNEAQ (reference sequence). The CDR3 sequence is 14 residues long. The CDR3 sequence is CSSSLIATNEKLFF. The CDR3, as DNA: TGTTCCAGCAGCTTGATAGCAACTAATGAAAAACTGTTTTTT.

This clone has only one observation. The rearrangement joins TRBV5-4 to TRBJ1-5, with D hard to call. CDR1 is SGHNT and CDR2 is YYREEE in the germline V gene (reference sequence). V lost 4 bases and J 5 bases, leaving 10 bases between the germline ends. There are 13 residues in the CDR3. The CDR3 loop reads CASSQDADQPQHF. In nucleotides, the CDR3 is TGTGCCAGCAGCCAAGATGCGGATCAGCCCCAGCATTTT.

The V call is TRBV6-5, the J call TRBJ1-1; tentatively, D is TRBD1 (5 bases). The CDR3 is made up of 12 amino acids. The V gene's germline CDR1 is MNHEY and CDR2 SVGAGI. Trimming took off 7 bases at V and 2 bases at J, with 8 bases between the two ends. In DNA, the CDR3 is TGTGCCAGCAAGAGGACAAACACTGAAGCTTTCTTT. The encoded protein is CASKRTNTEAFF.

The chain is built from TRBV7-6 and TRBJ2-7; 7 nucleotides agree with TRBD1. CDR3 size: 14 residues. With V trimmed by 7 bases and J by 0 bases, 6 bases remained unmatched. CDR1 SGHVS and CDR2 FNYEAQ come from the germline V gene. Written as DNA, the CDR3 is TGTGCCAGCACCAAACAGGGGAGCTCCTACGAGCAGTACTTC. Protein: CASTKQGSSYEQYF. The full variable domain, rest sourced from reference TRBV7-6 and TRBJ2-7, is GAGVSQSPRYKVTKRGQDVALRCDPISGHVSLYWYRQALGQGPEFLTYFNYEAQQDKSGLPNDRFSAERPEGSISTLTIQRTEQRDSAMYRCASTKQGSSYEQYFGPGTRLTVT.

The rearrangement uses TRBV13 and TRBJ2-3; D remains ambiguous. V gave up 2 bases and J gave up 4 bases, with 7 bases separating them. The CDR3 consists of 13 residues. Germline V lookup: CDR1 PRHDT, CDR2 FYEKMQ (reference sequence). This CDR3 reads CASSLNLADTQYF. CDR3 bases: TGTGCCAGCAGCTTAAATTTAGCAGATACGCAGTATTTT.

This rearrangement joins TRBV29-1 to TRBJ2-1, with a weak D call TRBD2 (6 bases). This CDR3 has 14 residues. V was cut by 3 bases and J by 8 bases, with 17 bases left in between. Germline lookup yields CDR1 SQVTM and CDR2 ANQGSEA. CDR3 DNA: TGCAGCGTTGAGCGGACCGGGACTGGGGATGAGCAGTTCTTC. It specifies CSVERTGTGDEQFF.

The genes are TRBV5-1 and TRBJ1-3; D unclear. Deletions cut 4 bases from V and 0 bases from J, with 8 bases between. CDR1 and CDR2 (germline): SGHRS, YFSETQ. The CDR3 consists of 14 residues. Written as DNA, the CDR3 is TGCGCCAGCAGCGTGGACGGCTCTGGAAACACCATATATTTT. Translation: CASSVDGSGNTIYF.

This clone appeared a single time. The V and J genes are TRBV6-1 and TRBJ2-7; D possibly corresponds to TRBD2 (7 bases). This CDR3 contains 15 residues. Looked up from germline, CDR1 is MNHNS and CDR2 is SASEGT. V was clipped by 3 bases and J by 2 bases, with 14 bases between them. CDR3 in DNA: TGTGCCAGCAGTGAGAATAGGGGGGGCCCCTACGAGCAGTACTTC. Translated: CASSENRGGPYEQYF.

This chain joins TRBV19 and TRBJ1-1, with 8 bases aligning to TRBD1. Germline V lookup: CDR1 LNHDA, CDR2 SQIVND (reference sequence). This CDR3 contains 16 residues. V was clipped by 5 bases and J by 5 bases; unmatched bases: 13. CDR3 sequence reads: CASSFLQGARGTEAFF. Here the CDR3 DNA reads TGTGCCAGTAGTTTCCTCCAGGGGGCGCGGGGAACTGAAGCTTTCTTT.

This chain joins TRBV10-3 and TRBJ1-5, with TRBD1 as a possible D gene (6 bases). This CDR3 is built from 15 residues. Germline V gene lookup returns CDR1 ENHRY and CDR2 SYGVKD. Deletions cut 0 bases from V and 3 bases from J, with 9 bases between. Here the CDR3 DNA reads TGTGCCATCAGTGAGTCGAGGACAGTCAATCAGCCCCAGCATTTT. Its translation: CAISESRTVNQPQHF.

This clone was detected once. CDR3 sequence: CASSMTTRGGTDTQYF. The CDR3 nucleotides read TGCGCCAGCAGCATGACGACTAGAGGGGGCACAGATACGCAGTATTTT. The rearrangement links TRBV5-1 to TRBJ2-3, with D possibly matching TRBD2 (6 bases). Germline V gene data show CDR1 as SGHRS and CDR2 as YFSETQ. Between the trimmed V and J ends, which lost 4 bases and 1 base, there was a span of 16 bases. CDR3 length: 16 amino acids.